This T cell receptor beta chain was identified in a study of T cell responses to AZD1222 COVID-19 vaccine. CDR3 length equals 16 residues. It was second doses at about 4 or about 12 weeks that were pooled. Clones were read by immunoSEQ multiplex PCR, and TCRdb kept only the in-frame ones, dropping some. The sample shows about 200,000 clones, approximately 93% of them seen only once. V and J are TRBV21-1 and TRBJ2-7; TRBD1 is the table's D call and was not checked against the DNA. TRBV21-1 is a listed pseudogene. The clonotype was recovered from an adult who received the AZD1222 COVID-19 vaccine. The sequenced sample was peripheral blood, obtained 28 days after the second AZD1222 dose. The CDR3 loop is CASSKVRRGQVNEQYF. In nucleotides, the CDR3 is TGTGCCAGCAGCAAAGTAAGAAGGGGACAGGTAAACGAGCAGTACTTC.